Following are 20 T cell receptor beta chains from one sample sequenced in a study of T-cell reconstitution after alpha-beta-depleted transplantation in children. During its preparation, the TCRbeta library received unique molecular identifiers. TCRdb independently ran MiXCR on the PCR reads; one entry per CDR3 protein. This table holds hundreds of thousands of distinct CDR3 sequences, 9.5% to 15% found once. Sequences were derived from PBMCs from the stem cell graft donor, sampled from the stem cell graft. The receptors here all came from a human donor who donated a stem cell graft to a child with combined immunodeficiency.

A few counts support this clonotype. The rearrangement joins TRBV12-3 or TRBV12-4 to TRBJ2-3; 8 bases map to TRBD2. This CDR3 spans 15 amino acids. With 10 bases clipped from V and 2 bases from J, the junction kept 11 bases outside the gene matches. Written as DNA, the CDR3 is TGTGCCAATTCCCCCACTAGCGGAATCACAGATACGCAGTATTTT. Amino acid sequence: CANSPTSGITDTQYF.

This clonotype was counted only a few times. This sequence joins TRBV2 and TRBJ2-1, with 10 bases lining up with TRBD1. With V trimmed by 10 bases and J by 12 bases, 12 bases remained unmatched. The CDR3 spans 13 residues. Per the germline V gene, CDR1 is SNHLY and CDR2 is FYNNEI. CDR3: CATDRDRGPGQFF. CDR3 in DNA: TGTGCCACAGACCGGGACAGGGGCCCGGGGCAGTTCTTC.

The CDR3 sequence: CSVGPENEETQYF. CDR3 in DNA: TGCAGTGTAGGCCCTGAAAACGAAGAGACCCAGTACTTC. V is TRBV20-1 and J is TRBJ2-5; no clear D. V shed 7 bases and J shed 3 bases, with 15 bases lying between them. This CDR3 spans 13 amino acids. Germline V gene lookup returns CDR1 DFQATT and CDR2 SNEGSKA (reference sequence).

The rearrangement uses TRBV7-3 and TRBJ2-3; D remains ambiguous. The CDR3 is 14 amino acids. The germline gives CDR1 SGHTA, CDR2 FQGTGA. Trimming took off 1 base at V and 4 bases at J, with 9 bases between the two ends. The CDR3 spells CASSLSGSADTQYF. CDR3 nucleotide sequence: TGTGCCAGCAGCTTAAGCGGTTCCGCAGATACGCAGTATTTT.

The rearrangement joins TRBV5-1 to TRBJ2-7; maybe TRBD1 (5 bases). The CDR3 runs to 13 residues. Trimming shortened V by 2 bases and J by 2 bases, and 8 bases separated the two germline ends. CDR1 SGHRS and CDR2 YFSETQ come from the germline V gene. The CDR3 region has the DNA TGCGCCAGCAGCTTTGGGGCCCCCTACGAGCAGTACTTC. Its protein product is CASSFGAPYEQYF.

This clonotype has just a few counts. This chain uses TRBV24-1 with TRBJ2-6; D is unresolved. The length of the CDR3 is 15 residues. Germline V gene data show CDR1 as KGHDR and CDR2 as SFDVKD. The V gene lost 2 bases and the J gene lost 0 bases, with 4 bases spanning the gap. The CDR3 nucleotides read TGTGCCACCAGTGATTATGACTCTGGGGCCAACGTCCTGACTTTC. Residues: CATSDYDSGANVLTF.

This clonotype was counted at least ten times. The chain couples TRBV27 to TRBJ2-1; 11 bases are shared with TRBD2. Germline values: CDR1 MNHEY, CDR2 SMNVEV (reference sequence). The CDR3 is made up of 15 amino acids. The V gene end was trimmed by 6 bases and the J gene end by 3 bases; junction bases not matched to a gene: 4. The CDR3 spells CASSWGTSGYNEQFF. As DNA, the CDR3 is TGTGCCAGCAGCTGGGGGACTAGCGGCTACAATGAGCAGTTCTTC.

This clonotype showed up just once. The V gene is TRBV4-1, the J gene TRBJ2-4; possibly TRBD1 or TRBD2 for D (5 bases each). The CDR3 has 13 residues. The V gene lost 1 base and the J gene lost 6 bases, with 7 bases spanning the gap. Germline CDR1 is MGHRA and CDR2 is YSYEKL. This CDR3 reads CASSQVGVNIQYF. In DNA form, the CDR3 reads TGCGCCAGCAGCCAAGTGGGGGTAAACATTCAGTACTTC.

The CDR3 sequence is CASSRLAGNEETQYF. The CDR3 DNA reads TGTGCCAGCAGTCGACTAGCGGGGAATGAAGAGACCCAGTACTTC. V and J are TRBV2 and TRBJ2-5; 11 bases map to TRBD2. The J segment lost 3 bases and the V segment lost 5 bases, leaving 5 bases of the junction unmatched. The CDR3 length is 15 residues. Germline CDR1 and CDR2: SNHLY and FYNNEI.

This clonotype was detected only a few times. The chain has TRBV23-1 and TRBJ2-5; possible D gene TRBD1, 5 bases. TRBV23-1 is given ORF status, its function remaining uncertain. Trimming pared 3 bases from V and 3 bases from J, leaving 8 bases between. This CDR3 is built from 13 residues. In nucleotides, the CDR3 is TGCGCCAGCAGTCAGGGGCAGAAAGAGACCCAGTACTTC. Amino acid sequence: CASSQGQKETQYF.

This clonotype was counted only a few times. CDR3 sequence reads: CASSQENATGSYEQYF. The CDR3 nucleotides read TGCGCCAGCAGCCAAGAAAATGCGACAGGTTCCTACGAGCAGTACTTC. The chain has TRBV4-3 and TRBJ2-7, with D maybe TRBD1 (6 bases). The CDR3 is 16 residues long. CDR1 LGHNA and CDR2 YSLEER come from the germline V gene. Trimming shortened V by 0 bases and J by 1 base, and 13 bases separated the two germline ends.

This clonotype was seen a few times. This chain joins TRBV6-5 and TRBJ2-7, with D perhaps matching TRBD2 (6 bases). The CDR3 is made up of 14 amino acids. V was trimmed by 0 bases and J by 5 bases, leaving 11 bases between them. Germline CDR1 is MNHEY and CDR2 is SVGAGI. CDR3 sequence reads: CASSYSGTVNEQYF. DNA of the CDR3: TGTGCCAGCAGTTACTCCGGGACTGTAAACGAGCAGTACTTC.

The chain is built from TRBV5-1 and TRBJ2-5; TRBD1 aligns across 8 bases. The length of the CDR3 is 16 residues. Unmatched junction bases numbered 6, after V lost 1 base and J lost 1 base. Germline V gene data show CDR1 as SGHRS and CDR2 as YFSETQ. The CDR3 DNA reads as TGCGCCAGCAGCTTGAGAGGGGGACAGGCCCAAGAGACCCAGTACTTC. Protein: CASSLRGGQAQETQYF.

This clonotype has a handful of counts. V gene TRBV3-1 combines with J gene TRBJ2-1; D gene uncertain. CDR1 and CDR2 (germline): LGHDT, YNNKEL (reference sequence). The CDR3 runs to 13 residues. V lost 0 bases and J lost 6, with 6 bases in between. CDR3 protein: CASSQDDPNEQFF. The CDR3 DNA is TGTGCCAGCAGCCAAGATGATCCCAATGAGCAGTTCTTC.

The V and J genes are TRBV12-3 or TRBV12-4 and TRBJ2-3, with TRBD2 identical over 7 bases. The CDR3 loop spans 14 amino acids. V lost 5 bases and J lost 4; bases outside the gene matches: 6. The CDR3 coding sequence is TGTGCCAGCAGTACACTAGCGTTACCAGATACGCAGTATTTT. This gives the protein CASSTLALPDTQYF.

This clonotype was observed a few times. The chain has TRBV10-3 and TRBJ1-4; 7 nucleotides line up with TRBD1. With V trimmed by 3 bases and J by 2 bases, 3 bases remained unmatched. The CDR3 spans 15 residues. Germline-derived CDR1 and CDR2 are ENHRY and SYGVKD. CDR3: CAISELQGTNEKLFF. The CDR3 region has the DNA TGTGCCATCAGTGAATTACAGGGGACTAATGAAAAACTGTTTTTT.

This clonotype was detected many times. The V gene is TRBV29-1, the J gene TRBJ2-6, with D uncertain. Germline V gene data show CDR1 as SQVTM and CDR2 as ANQGSEA. This CDR3 has 14 residues. V dropped 5 bases and J dropped 1 base, with 9 bases sitting between them. CDR3 DNA: TGCAGCGTTTCACGGCTATCTGGGGCCAACGTCCTGACTTTC. Its protein is CSVSRLSGANVLTF.

This clonotype was found many times. The chain employs TRBV20-1 and TRBJ2-5; 8 positions agree with TRBD2. Germline CDR1 is DFQATT and CDR2 is SNEGSKA (reference sequence). CDR3 length equals 14 residues. V lost 5 bases to trimming and J lost 5 bases; unmatched junction nucleotides: 10. The DNA of the CDR3 is TGCAGTGCTGCCTCGGGAGGGGCGGAGGAGACCCAGTACTTC. Its protein is CSAASGGAEETQYF.

In its sample, this clonotype was seen many times. This chain connects TRBV20-1 to TRBJ2-7; possibly TRBD1 or TRBD2 for D (5 bases each). CDR3 size: 14 residues. Trimming shortened V by 4 bases and J by 2 bases, and 15 bases separated the two germline ends. CDR1 and CDR2 from the germline V gene are DFQATT and SNEGSKA (reference sequence). DNA for the CDR3: TGCAGTGCTATTGGGACCCGAATCCCCTACGAGCAGTACTTC. This encodes CSAIGTRIPYEQYF.

J is TRBJ2-7 and V is TRBV29-1; TRBD1 matches 8 bases. Germline V gene lookup returns CDR1 SQVTM and CDR2 ANQGSEA. The CDR3 has 11 amino acids. J gave up 7 bases and V 6 bases, and 5 bases lay outside the gene matches. The CDR3 region is CSVSDRVEQYF. The CDR3 DNA reads TGCAGCGTCTCGGACAGGGTTGAGCAGTACTTC.